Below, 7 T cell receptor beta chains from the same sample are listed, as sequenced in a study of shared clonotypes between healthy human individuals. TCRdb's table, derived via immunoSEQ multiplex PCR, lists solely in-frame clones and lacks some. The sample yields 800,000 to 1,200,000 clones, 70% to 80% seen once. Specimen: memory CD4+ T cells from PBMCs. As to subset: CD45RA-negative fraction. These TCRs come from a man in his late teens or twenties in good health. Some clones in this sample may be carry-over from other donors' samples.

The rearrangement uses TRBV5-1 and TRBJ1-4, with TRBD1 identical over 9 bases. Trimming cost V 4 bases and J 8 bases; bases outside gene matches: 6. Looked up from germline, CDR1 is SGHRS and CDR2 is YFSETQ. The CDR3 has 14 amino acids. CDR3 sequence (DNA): TGCGCCAGCAGCACGTGGGGACAGGGAGAAAAACTGTTTTTT. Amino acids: CASSTWGQGEKLFF.

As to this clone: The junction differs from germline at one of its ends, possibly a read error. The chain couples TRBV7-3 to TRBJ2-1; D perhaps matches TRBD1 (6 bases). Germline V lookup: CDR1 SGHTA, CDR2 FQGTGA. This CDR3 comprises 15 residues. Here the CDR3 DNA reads TGTGCCAGCAGCGTAACAGGGAACTCCTACAATGAGCAGTTCTTC. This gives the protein CASSVTGNSYNEQFF.

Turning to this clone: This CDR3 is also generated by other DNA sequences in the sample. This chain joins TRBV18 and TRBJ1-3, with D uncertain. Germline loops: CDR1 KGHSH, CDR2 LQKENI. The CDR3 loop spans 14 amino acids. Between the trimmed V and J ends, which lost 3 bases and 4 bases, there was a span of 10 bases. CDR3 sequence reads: CASSPGAPGNTIYF. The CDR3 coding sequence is TGTGCCAGCTCACCCGGCGCCCCAGGAAACACCATATATTTT.

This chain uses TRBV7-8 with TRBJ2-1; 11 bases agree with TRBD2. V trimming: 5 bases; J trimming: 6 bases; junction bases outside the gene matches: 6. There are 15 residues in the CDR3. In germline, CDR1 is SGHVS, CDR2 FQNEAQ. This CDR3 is CASSLLAGDVNEQFF. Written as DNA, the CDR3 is TGTGCCAGCAGCCTACTAGCGGGAGATGTCAATGAGCAGTTCTTC.

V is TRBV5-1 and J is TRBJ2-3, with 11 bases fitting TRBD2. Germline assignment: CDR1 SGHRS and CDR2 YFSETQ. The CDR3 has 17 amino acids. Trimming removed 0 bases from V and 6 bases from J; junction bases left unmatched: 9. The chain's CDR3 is CASSLADTSGRGDTQYF. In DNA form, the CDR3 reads TGCGCCAGCAGCTTGGCGGATACTAGCGGGAGAGGGGATACGCAGTATTTT. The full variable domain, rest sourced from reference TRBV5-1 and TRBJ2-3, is KAGVTQTPRYLIKTRGQQVTLSCSPISGHRSVSWYQQTPGQGLQFLFEYFSETQRNKGNFPGRFSGRQFSNSRSEMNVSTLELGDSALYLCASSLADTSGRGDTQYFGPGTRLTVL.

CDR3 DNA: TGTGCCAGCAGCTCAGGGGTGGCTTCTGGGGCCAACGTCCTGACTTTC. Residues: CASSSGVASGANVLTF. The chain recombines TRBV28 with TRBJ2-6; TRBD1 might be the D (6 bases). The ends were cut back, 6 bases at V and 1 base at J, with 13 bases in the middle. The CDR3 sequence is 16 residues long. Germline values: CDR1 MDHEN, CDR2 SYDVKM.

CDR3 sequence reads: CASPPSGRVGDSNQPQHF. In nucleotides, the CDR3 is TGTGCCAGCCCTCCTTCAGGGCGCGTCGGGGATAGCAATCAGCCCCAGCATTTT. This chain links TRBV28 with TRBJ1-5; perhaps TRBD1 as D (5 bases). This CDR3 is built from 18 residues. The V and J ends lost 8 bases and 0 bases respectively, with 23 bases between them. Germline loops: CDR1 MDHEN, CDR2 SYDVKM.